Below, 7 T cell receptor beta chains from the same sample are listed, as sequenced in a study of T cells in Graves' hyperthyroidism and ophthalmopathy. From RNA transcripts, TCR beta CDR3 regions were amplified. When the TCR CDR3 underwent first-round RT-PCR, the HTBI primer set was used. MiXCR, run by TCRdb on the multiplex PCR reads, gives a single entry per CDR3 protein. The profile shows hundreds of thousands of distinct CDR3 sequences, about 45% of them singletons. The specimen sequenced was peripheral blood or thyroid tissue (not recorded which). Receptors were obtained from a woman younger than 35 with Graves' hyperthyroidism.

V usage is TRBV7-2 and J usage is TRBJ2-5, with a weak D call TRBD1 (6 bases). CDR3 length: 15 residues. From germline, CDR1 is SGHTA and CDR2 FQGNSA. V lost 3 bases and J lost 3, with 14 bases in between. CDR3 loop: CASSFTSDREETQYF. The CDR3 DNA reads TGTGCCAGCAGCTTTACCTCGGACAGAGAAGAGACCCAGTACTTC. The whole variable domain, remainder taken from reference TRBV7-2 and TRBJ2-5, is GAGVSQSPSNKVTEKGKDVELRCDPISGHTALYWYRQSLGQGLEFLIYFQGNSAPDKSGLPSDRFSAERTGGSVSTLTIQRTQQEDSAVYLCASSFTSDREETQYFGPGTRLLVL.

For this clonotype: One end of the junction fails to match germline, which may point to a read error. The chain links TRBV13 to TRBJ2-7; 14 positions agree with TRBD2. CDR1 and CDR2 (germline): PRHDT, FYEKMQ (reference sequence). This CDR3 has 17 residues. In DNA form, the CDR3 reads TGTGCCAGCAGCCAAGGGACTAGCGGGAGCCTCTCCTGCGAGCAGTACTTC. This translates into CASSQGTSGSLSCEQYF.

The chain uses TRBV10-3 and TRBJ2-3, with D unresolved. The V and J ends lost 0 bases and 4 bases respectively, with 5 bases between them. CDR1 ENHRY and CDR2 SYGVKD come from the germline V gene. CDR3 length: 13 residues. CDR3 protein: CAISESKADTQYF. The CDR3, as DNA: TGTGCCATCAGTGAGTCTAAGGCAGATACGCAGTATTTT.

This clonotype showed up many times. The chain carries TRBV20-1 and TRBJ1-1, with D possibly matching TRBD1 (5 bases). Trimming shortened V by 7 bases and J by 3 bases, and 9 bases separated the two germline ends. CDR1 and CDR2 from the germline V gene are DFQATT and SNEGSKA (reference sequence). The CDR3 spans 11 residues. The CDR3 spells CSVGQYTEAFF. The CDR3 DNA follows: TGCAGTGTGGGGCAGTACACTGAAGCTTTCTTT.

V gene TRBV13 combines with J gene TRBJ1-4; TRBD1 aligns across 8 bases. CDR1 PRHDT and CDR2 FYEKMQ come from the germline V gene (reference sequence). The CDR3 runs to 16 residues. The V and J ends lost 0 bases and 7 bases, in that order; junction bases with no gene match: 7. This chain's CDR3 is CASSLGLKGTGEKLFF. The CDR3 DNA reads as TGTGCCAGCAGCTTAGGCCTAAAGGGGACAGGTGAAAAACTGTTTTTT.

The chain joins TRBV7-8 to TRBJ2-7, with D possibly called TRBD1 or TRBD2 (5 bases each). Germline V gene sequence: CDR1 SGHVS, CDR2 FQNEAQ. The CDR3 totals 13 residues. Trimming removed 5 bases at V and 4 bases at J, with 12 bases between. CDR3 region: CASSHDGGYEQYF. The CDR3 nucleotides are TGTGCCAGCAGCCACGATGGGGGATACGAGCAGTACTTC.

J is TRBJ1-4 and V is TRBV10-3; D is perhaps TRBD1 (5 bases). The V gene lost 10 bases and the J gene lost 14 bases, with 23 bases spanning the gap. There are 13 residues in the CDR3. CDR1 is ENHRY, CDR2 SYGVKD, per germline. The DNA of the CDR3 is TGTGCCAGCACAATCAGGGAAAGGGTCGATCTGTTTTTT. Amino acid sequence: CASTIRERVDLFF.